The rows below give T cell receptor beta chains drawn from one sample of a study of blood T cell repertoires in COVID-19. Data came from immunoSEQ multiplex PCR; TCRdb stores just in-frame clones and leaves some out. This sample has over 150,000 clones, with about 80% found just once. The sequencing sample was made of PBMCs or T cells enriched from blood (not recorded which). These receptors all come from a woman aged 55-69 years who had recovered from COVID-19. CDR3s include the opening cysteine and the closing phenylalanine or tryptophan. The order of the fields is V gene, clone size, D gene, J gene, CDR3 DNA, CDR3 protein. A D gene is named only where the DNA matches it firmly. Not all rows give a size; the values are once, few, many and, for expanded clones, a class.

v_call: TRBV2; clone_size: -; d_call: TRBD1; j_call: TRBJ1-2; cdr3_nt: TGTGCCAGCAGGACAGGGGCTGGAGGATATGGCTACACCTTC; cdr3_aa: CASRTGAGGYGYTF
v_call: TRBV14; clone_size: -; d_call: -; j_call: TRBJ1-3; cdr3_nt: TGTGCCAGCAGCCAACCCGGACTGATTGGAAACACCATATATTTT; cdr3_aa: CASSQPGLIGNTIYF
v_call: TRBV7-9; clone_size: -; d_call: TRBD2; j_call: TRBJ2-1; cdr3_nt: TGTGCCAGCAGCGCTACTAGCGGGGGGCCTTCCTACAATGAGCAGTTCTTC; cdr3_aa: CASSATSGGPSYNEQFF
v_call: TRBV5-5; clone_size: -; d_call: -; j_call: TRBJ2-7; cdr3_nt: TGTGCCAGCGGGGGCGCGGTGAGCTCCTACGAGCAGTACTTC; cdr3_aa: CASGGAVSSYEQYF
v_call: TRBV7-2; clone_size: -; d_call: TRBD2; j_call: TRBJ2-6; cdr3_nt: TGTGCCAGCAGCCCAAGGGGACTAAAATCTGGGGCCAACGTCCTGACTTTC; cdr3_aa: CASSPRGLKSGANVLTF
v_call: TRBV5-1; clone_size: -; d_call: -; j_call: TRBJ1-1; cdr3_nt: TGCGCCAGCAGCTTGGGGACAGCTGGGACTGAAGCTTTCTTT; cdr3_aa: CASSLGTAGTEAFF
v_call: TRBV5-6; clone_size: -; d_call: -; j_call: TRBJ1-6; cdr3_nt: TGTGCCAGCAGCCCCGGGACGGAGGGTTCGCCCCTCCACTTT; cdr3_aa: CASSPGTEGSPLHF
v_call: TRBV12-5; clone_size: many; d_call: -; j_call: TRBJ2-1; cdr3_nt: TGTGCTAGTGGTTCGGGACTCGGTGGGGCTGAGCAGTTCTTC; cdr3_aa: CASGSGLGGAEQFF
v_call: TRBV27; clone_size: -; d_call: TRBD1; j_call: TRBJ1-1; cdr3_nt: TGTGCCAGCAGTACCCCGACAGGGGGCCAATCTGAAGCTTTCTTT; cdr3_aa: CASSTPTGGQSEAFF
v_call: TRBV7-2; clone_size: -; d_call: TRBD2; j_call: TRBJ2-4; cdr3_nt: TGTGCCAGCAGCGAGGGACTAGCGGGGGCTAAAAACATTCAGTACTTC; cdr3_aa: CASSEGLAGAKNIQYF
v_call: TRBV21-1; clone_size: many; d_call: -; j_call: TRBJ2-5; cdr3_nt: TGTGCCAGCAGCATCGGACTAGCGGGGGCCGAAGAGACCCAGTACTTC; cdr3_aa: CASSIGLAGAEETQYF
v_call: TRBV23-1; clone_size: -; d_call: TRBD1; j_call: TRBJ2-5; cdr3_nt: TGCGCCAGCAGTCAATACTGTCTACCCCAAAAAAACAGGGGGCAGGGGCAAGAGACCCAGTACTTC; cdr3_aa: CASSQYCLPQKNRGQGQETQYF
v_call: TRBV14; clone_size: -; d_call: TRBD1; j_call: TRBJ1-1; cdr3_nt: TGTGCCAGCAGCCGTCACGGACAGGGGGCCACTGAAGCTTTCTTT; cdr3_aa: CASSRHGQGATEAFF
v_call: TRBV10-1; clone_size: -; d_call: TRBD1; j_call: TRBJ2-2; cdr3_nt: TGCGCCAGCACTTCGGACAGGGTTGGCGGGGAGCTGTTTTTT; cdr3_aa: CASTSDRVGGELFF
v_call: TRBV11-3; clone_size: -; d_call: TRBD1; j_call: TRBJ1-5; cdr3_nt: TGTGCCAGCAGCTTAGCTAGTGTGACAGGGGGCGTTCGGCCCCAGCATTTT; cdr3_aa: CASSLASVTGGVRPQHF
v_call: TRBV28; clone_size: -; d_call: -; j_call: TRBJ1-1; cdr3_nt: TGTGCCAGCAGTTTCGCGGGGCGAACTGAAGCTTTCTTT; cdr3_aa: CASSFAGRTEAFF
v_call: TRBV7-2; clone_size: -; d_call: -; j_call: TRBJ1-3; cdr3_nt: TGTGCCAGCAGCTTAATGGGGCTAGGAAACACCATATATTTT; cdr3_aa: CASSLMGLGNTIYF
v_call: TRBV30; clone_size: few; d_call: TRBD2; j_call: TRBJ2-7; cdr3_nt: TGTGCCTGGAGTGTACTGGAACTAGCGGGGGGGCATTACGAGCAGTACTTC; cdr3_aa: CAWSVLELAGGHYEQYF
v_call: TRBV19; clone_size: -; d_call: -; j_call: TRBJ2-5; cdr3_nt: TGTGCCAGTGAGGGGGTAGGGGAGACCCAGTACTTC; cdr3_aa: CASEGVGETQYF
v_call: TRBV2; clone_size: -; d_call: TRBD2; j_call: TRBJ2-3; cdr3_nt: TGTGCCAGCAGTGACGCGGGGGGTCAACTCTATACGCAGTATTTT; cdr3_aa: CASSDAGGQLYTQYF
v_call: TRBV7-3; clone_size: -; d_call: -; j_call: TRBJ2-3; cdr3_nt: TGTGCCAGCAGGGGCCGGGAAGACGTGTCGTATACGCAGTATTTT; cdr3_aa: CASRGREDVSYTQYF
v_call: TRBV19; clone_size: -; d_call: TRBD1; j_call: TRBJ1-2; cdr3_nt: TGTGCCAGTTGGGAGGGACAGGGAAACCGCTACACCTTC; cdr3_aa: CASWEGQGNRYTF
v_call: TRBV21-1; clone_size: -; d_call: -; j_call: TRBJ1-2; cdr3_nt: TGTGCCAGCAGCAAAGGGGAGGCGATAACCTATGGCTACACCTTC; cdr3_aa: CASSKGEAITYGYTF
v_call: TRBV6-1; clone_size: few; d_call: TRBD2; j_call: TRBJ2-7; cdr3_nt: TGTGCCAGCAGTGAACTGTCTAGCGGACTATTATCCTTC; cdr3_aa: CASSELSSGLLSF
v_call: TRBV9; clone_size: -; d_call: TRBD2; j_call: TRBJ2-1; cdr3_nt: TGTGCCAGCAGCGTAGAGACTAGCCAAAAAGCCCCTCGGCAGTTCTTC; cdr3_aa: CASSVETSQKAPRQFF
v_call: TRBV29-1; clone_size: -; d_call: TRBD2; j_call: TRBJ2-5; cdr3_nt: TGCAGCGTGGGACTAGCGGGGGCCGGGTTGGAGACCCAGTACTTC; cdr3_aa: CSVGLAGAGLETQYF
v_call: TRBV3-1/TRBV3-2; clone_size: -; d_call: -; j_call: TRBJ1-3; cdr3_nt: TGTGCCAGCAGGGCAAACTCTGGAAACACCATATATTTT; cdr3_aa: CASRANSGNTIYF
v_call: TRBV5-1; clone_size: -; d_call: -; j_call: TRBJ2-2; cdr3_nt: TGCGCCAGCAGCTTGGAGGGCAGGGCCGGGGAGCTGTTTTTT; cdr3_aa: CASSLEGRAGELFF
v_call: TRBV11-3; clone_size: -; d_call: TRBD2; j_call: TRBJ2-3; cdr3_nt: TGTGCCAGCAGCTCGACGAAGGCTAGCGGATTCAGCACAGATACGCAGTATTTT; cdr3_aa: CASSSTKASGFSTDTQYF
v_call: TRBV28; clone_size: -; d_call: TRBD1; j_call: TRBJ2-7; cdr3_nt: TGTGCCAGCAGTTTCACAGGGGACTCCTACGAGCAGTACTTC; cdr3_aa: CASSFTGDSYEQYF